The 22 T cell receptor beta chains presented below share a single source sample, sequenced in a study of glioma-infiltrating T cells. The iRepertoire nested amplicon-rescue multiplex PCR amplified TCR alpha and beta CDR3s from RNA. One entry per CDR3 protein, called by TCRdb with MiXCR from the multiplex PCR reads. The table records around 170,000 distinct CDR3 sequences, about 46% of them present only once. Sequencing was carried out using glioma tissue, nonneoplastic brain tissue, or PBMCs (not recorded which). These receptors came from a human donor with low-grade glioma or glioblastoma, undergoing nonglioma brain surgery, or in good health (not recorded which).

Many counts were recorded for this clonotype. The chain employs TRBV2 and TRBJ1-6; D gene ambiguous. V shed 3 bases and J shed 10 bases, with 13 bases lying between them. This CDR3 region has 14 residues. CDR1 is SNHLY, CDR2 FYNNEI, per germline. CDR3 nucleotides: TGTGCCAGCAGTGAGAGGGCGACAAACTCACCCCTCCACTTT. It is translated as CASSERATNSPLHF.

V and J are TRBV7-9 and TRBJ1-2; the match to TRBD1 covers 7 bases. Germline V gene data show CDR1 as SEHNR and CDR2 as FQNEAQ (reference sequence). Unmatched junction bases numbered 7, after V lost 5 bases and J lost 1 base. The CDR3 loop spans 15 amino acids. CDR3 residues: CASSDENRGNYGYTF. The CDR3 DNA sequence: TGTGCCAGCAGCGACGAAAACAGGGGTAACTATGGCTACACCTTC.

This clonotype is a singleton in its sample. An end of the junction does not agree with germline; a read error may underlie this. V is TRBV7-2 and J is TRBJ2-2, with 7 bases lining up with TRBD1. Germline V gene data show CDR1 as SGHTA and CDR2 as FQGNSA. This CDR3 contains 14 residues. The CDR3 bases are TGTGCCGGCAGCTTCCTACAGGGGAGCGGGGAGCTGTTTTTT. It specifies CAGSFLQGSGELFF.

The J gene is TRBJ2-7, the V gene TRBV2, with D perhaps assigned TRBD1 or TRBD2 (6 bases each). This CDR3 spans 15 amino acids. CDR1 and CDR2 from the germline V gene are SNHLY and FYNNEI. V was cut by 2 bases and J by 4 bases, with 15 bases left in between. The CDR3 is CASSELQGGAYEQYF. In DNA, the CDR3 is TGTGCCAGCAGTGAATTACAGGGAGGAGCGTACGAGCAGTACTTC.

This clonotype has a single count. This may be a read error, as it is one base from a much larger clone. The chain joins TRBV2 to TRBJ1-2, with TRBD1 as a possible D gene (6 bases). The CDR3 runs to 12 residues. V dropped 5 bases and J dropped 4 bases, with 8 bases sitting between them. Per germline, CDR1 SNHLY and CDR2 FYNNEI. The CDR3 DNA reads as TGTGCCAGCAGTAGGGACATCTATGGCTACACCTTC. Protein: CASSRDIYGYTF.

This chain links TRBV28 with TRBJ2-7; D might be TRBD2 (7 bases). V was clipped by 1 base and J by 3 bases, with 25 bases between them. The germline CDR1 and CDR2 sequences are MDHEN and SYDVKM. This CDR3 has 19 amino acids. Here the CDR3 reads CASSLYQTSRGGSGYEQYF. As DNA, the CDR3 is TGTGCCAGCAGTTTATACCAAACTAGCCGCGGGGGCTCGGGCTACGAGCAGTACTTC.

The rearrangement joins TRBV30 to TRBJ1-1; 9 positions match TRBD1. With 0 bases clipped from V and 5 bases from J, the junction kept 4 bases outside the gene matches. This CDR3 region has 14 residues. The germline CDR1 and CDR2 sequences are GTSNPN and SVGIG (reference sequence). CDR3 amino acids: CAWSVLTGGTEAFF. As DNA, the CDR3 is TGTGCCTGGAGTGTGTTGACAGGGGGGACTGAAGCTTTCTTT.

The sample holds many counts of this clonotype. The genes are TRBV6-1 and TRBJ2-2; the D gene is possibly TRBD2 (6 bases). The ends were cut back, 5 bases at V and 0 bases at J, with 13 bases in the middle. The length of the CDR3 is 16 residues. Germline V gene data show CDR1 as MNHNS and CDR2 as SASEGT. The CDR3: CASSPRGNTNTGELFF. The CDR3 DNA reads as TGTGCCAGCAGTCCGCGGGGTAACACGAACACCGGGGAGCTGTTTTTT.

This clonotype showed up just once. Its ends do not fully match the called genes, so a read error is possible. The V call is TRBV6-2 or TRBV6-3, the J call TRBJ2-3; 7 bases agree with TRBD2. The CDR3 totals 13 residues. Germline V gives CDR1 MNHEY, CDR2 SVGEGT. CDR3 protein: CASSYTGTTTHYF. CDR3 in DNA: TGTGCCAGCAGTTACACCGGGACTACTACGCATTATTTT.

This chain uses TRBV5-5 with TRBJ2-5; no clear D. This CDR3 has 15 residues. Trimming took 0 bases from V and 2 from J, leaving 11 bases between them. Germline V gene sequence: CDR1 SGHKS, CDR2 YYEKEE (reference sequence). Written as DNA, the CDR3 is TGTGCCAGCAGCTTGGGCGTGGGCCGACAAGAGACCCAGTACTTC. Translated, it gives CASSLGVGRQETQYF. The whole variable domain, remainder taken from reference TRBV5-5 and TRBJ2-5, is DAGVTQSPTHLIKTRGQQVTLRCSPISGHKSVSWYQQVLGQGPQFIFQYYEKEERGRGNFPDRFSARQFPNYSSELNVNALLLGDSALYLCASSLGVGRQETQYFGPGTRLLVL.

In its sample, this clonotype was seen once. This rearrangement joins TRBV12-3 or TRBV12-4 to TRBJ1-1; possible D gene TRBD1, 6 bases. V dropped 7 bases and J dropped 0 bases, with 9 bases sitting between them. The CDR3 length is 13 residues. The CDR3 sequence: CASKRTVNTEAFF. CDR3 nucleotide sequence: TGTGCCAGCAAGCGGACAGTGAACACTGAAGCTTTCTTT.

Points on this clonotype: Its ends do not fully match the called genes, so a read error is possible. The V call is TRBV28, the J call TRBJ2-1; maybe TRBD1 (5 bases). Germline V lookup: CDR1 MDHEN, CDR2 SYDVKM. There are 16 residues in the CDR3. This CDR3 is CARSWGYLGPVNEEFF. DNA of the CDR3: TGTGCCAGAAGTTGGGGTTATTTGGGGCCAGTGAATGAGGAGTTCTTC.

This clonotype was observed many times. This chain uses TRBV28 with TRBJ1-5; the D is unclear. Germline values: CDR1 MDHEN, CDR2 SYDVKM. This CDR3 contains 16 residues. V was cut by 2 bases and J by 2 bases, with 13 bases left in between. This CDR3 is CASSLLIWERNQPQHF. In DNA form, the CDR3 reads TGTGCCAGCAGTTTACTTATTTGGGAACGCAATCAGCCCCAGCATTTT.

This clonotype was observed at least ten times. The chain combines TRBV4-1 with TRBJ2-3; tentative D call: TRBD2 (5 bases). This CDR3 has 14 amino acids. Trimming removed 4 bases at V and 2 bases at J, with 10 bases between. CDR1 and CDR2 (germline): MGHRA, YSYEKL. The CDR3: CASSRSDATDTQYF. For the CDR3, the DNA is TGCGCCAGCAGCCGTAGCGACGCCACAGATACGCAGTATTTT.

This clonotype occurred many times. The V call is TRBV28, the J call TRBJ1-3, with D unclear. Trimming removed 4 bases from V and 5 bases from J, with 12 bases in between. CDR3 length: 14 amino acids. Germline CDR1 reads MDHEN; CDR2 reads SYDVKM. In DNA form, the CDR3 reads TGTGCCAGCAGTTCCGGGGAATCACGAAACACCATATATTTT. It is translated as CASSSGESRNTIYF. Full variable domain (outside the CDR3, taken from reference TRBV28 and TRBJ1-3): DVKVTQSSRYLVKRTGEKVFLECVQDMDHENMFWYRQDPGLGLRLIYFSYDVKMKEKGDIPEGYSVSREKKERFSLILESASTNQTSMYLCASSSGESRNTIYFGEGSWLTVV.

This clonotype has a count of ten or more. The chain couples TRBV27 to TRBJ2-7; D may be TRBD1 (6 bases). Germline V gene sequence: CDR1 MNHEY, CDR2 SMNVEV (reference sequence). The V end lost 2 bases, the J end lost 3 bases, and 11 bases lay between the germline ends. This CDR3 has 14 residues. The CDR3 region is CASSLQGKGYEQYF. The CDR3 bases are TGTGCCAGCAGTTTACAGGGGAAGGGCTACGAGCAGTACTTC.

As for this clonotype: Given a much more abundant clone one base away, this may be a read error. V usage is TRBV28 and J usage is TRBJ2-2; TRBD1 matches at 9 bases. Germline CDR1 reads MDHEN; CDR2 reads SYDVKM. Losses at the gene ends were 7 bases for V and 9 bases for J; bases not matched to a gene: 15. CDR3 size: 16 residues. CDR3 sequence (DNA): TGTGCCAGCACCGTCCAGGACAGGGGTTGGCCCTGGGAGCTGTTTTTT. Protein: CASTVQDRGWPWELFF. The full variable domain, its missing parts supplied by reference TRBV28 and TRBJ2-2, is DVKVTQSSRYLVKRTGEKVFLECVQDMDHENMFWYRQDPGLGLRLIYFSYDVKMKEKGDIPEGYSVSREKKERFSLILESASTNQTSMYLCASTVQDRGWPWELFFGEGSRLTVL.

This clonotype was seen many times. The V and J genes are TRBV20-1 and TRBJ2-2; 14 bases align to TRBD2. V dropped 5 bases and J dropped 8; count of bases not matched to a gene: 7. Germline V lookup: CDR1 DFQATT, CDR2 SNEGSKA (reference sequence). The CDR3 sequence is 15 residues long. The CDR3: CSAQPGLAGAGELFF. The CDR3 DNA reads TGCAGTGCTCAACCGGGACTAGCGGGAGCAGGGGAGCTGTTTTTT.

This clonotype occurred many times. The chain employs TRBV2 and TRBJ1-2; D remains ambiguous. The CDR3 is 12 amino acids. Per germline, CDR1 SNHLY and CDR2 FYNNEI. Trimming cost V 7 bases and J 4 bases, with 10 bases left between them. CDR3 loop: CASKGGIYGYTF. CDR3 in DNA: TGTGCCAGCAAAGGAGGGATCTATGGCTACACCTTC.

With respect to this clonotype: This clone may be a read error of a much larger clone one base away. The CDR3 sequence is CASRPGTTKNHEQFF. The CDR3 DNA follows: TGTGCCAGCAGGCCCGGGACAACAAAAAACCACGAGCAGTTCTTC. The chain couples TRBV28 to TRBJ2-1, with D perhaps TRBD1 (6 bases). Germline V gene data show CDR1 as MDHEN and CDR2 as SYDVKM. V lost 6 bases and J 10 bases, leaving 22 bases between the germline ends. CDR3 length: 15 amino acids. Full variable domain (missing parts from reference TRBV28 and TRBJ2-1): DVKVTQSSRYLVKRTGEKVFLECVQDMDHENMFWYRQDPGLGLRLIYFSYDVKMKEKGDIPEGYSVSREKKERFSLILESASTNQTSMYLCASRPGTTKNHEQFFGPGTRLTVL.

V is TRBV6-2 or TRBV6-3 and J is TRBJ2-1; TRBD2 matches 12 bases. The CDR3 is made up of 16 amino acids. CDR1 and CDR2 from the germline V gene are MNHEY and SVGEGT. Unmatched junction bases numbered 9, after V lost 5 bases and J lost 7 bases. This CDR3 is CASSPEPSGRGNEQFF. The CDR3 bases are TGTGCCAGCAGTCCGGAACCTAGCGGGAGGGGGAATGAGCAGTTCTTC.

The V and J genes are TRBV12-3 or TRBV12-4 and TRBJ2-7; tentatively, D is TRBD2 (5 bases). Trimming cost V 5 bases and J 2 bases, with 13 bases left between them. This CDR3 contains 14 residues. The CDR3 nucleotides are TGTGCCAGCAGTCCTTGGACGGGAACCTACGAGCAGTACTTC. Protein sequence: CASSPWTGTYEQYF.